Reported below is one T cell receptor beta chain. Germline V lookup: CDR1 SGHNT, CDR2 YYREEE (reference sequence). The V and J ends lost 0 bases and 7 bases respectively, with 10 bases between them. There are 14 residues in the CDR3. The sample belongs to a study of control samples from healthy donors and cancer patients. The table came from immunoSEQ multiplex PCR; TCRdb's copy has only in-frame clones and leaves some out. Among 30,000 to 40,000 clones, around four fifths were seen once, and the ten largest hold about a fifth. The chain combines TRBV5-4 with TRBJ1-4, with D possibly being TRBD1 (5 bases). What was sequenced was PBMCs. This clonotype originated in a woman aged 60 to 75 with lung cancer. Here the CDR3 reads CASSLGGDGEKLFF. For the CDR3, the DNA is TGTGCCAGCAGCTTGGGGGGGGACGGTGAAAAACTGTTTTTT.